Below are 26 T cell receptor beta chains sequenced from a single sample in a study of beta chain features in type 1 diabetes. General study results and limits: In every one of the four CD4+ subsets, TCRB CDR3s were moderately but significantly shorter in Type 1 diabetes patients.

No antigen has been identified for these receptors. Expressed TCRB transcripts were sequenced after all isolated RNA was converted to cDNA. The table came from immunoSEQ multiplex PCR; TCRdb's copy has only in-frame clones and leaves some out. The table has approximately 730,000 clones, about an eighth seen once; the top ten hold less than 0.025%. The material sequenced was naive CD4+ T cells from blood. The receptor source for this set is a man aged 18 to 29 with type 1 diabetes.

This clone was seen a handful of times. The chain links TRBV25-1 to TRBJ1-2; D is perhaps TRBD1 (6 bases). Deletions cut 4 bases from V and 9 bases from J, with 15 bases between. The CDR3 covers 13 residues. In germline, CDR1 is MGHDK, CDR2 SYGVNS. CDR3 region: CASSVWGAESYTF. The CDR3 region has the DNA TGTGCCAGCAGTGTTTGGGGGGCCGAAAGCTACACCTTC.

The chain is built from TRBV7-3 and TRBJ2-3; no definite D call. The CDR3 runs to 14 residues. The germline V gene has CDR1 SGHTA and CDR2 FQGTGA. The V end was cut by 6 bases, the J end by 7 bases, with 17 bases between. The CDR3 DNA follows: TGTGCCAGCAGTTTCACTCCCTCGCAGAATACGCAGTATTTT. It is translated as CASSFTPSQNTQYF.

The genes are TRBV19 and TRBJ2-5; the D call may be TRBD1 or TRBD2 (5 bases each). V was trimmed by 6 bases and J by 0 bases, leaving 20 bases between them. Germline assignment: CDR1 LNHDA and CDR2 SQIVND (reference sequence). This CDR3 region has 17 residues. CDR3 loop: CASSGATTFRDQETQYF. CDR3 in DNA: TGTGCCAGTAGCGGGGCAACAACGTTTCGGGACCAAGAGACCCAGTACTTC. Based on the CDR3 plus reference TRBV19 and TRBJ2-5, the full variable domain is DGGITQSPKYLFRKEGQNVTLSCEQNLNHDAMYWYRQDPGQGLRLIYYSQIVNDFQKGDIAEGYSVSREKKESFPLTVTSAQKNPTAFYLCASSGATTFRDQETQYFGPGTRLLVL.

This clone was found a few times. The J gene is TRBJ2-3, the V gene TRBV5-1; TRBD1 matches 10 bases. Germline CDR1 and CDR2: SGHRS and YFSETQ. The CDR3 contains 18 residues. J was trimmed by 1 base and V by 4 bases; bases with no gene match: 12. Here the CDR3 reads CASSLGTGVVLGTDTQYF. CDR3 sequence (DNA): TGCGCCAGCAGCCTCGGGACAGGGGTGGTTCTTGGCACAGATACGCAGTATTTT.

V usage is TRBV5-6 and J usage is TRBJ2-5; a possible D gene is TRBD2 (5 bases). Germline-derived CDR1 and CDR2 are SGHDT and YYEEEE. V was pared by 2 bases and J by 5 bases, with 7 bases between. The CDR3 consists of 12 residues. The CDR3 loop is CASSLWEETQYF. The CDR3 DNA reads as TGTGCCAGCAGCTTATGGGAGGAGACCCAGTACTTC.

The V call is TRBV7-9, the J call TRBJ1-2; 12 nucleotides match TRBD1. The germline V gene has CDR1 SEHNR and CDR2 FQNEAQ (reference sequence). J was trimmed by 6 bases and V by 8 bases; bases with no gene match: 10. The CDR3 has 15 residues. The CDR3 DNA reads TGTGCCAGCTGGTTCCGGGACAGGGGGCAGGATGGCTACACCTTC. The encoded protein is CASWFRDRGQDGYTF.

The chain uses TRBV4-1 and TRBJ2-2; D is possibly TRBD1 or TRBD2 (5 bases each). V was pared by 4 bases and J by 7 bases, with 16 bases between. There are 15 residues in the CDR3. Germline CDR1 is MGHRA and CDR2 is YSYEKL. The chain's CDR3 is CASSPRWGSGGELFF. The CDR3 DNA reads TGCGCCAGCAGCCCCCGGTGGGGCAGCGGCGGGGAGCTGTTTTTT.

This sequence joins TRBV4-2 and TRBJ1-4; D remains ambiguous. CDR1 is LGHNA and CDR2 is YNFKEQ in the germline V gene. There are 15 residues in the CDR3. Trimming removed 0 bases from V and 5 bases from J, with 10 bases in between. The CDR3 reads CASSQEGQENEKLFF. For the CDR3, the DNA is TGTGCCAGCAGCCAAGAAGGGCAGGAGAATGAAAAACTGTTTTTT.

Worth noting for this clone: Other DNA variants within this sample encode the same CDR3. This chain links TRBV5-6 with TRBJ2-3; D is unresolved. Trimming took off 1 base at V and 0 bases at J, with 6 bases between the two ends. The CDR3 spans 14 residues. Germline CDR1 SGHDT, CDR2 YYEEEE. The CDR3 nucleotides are TGTGCCAGCAGCTTGTCCGGGAGCACAGATACGCAGTATTTT. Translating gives CASSLSGSTDTQYF. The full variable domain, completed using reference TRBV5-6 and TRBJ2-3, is DAGVTQSPTHLIKTRGQQVTLRCSPKSGHDTVSWYQQALGQGPQFIFQYYEEEERQRGNFPDRFSGHQFPNYSSELNVNALLLGDSALYLCASSLSGSTDTQYFGPGTRLTVL.

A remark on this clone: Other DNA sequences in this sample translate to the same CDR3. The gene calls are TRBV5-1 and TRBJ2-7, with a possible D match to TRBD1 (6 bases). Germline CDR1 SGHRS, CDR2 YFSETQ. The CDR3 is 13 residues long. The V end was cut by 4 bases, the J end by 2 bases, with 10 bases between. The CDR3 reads CASSLDRPYEQYF. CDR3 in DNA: TGCGCCAGCAGCCTGGACAGACCCTACGAGCAGTACTTC. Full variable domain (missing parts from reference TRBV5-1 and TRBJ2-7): KAGVTQTPRYLIKTRGQQVTLSCSPISGHRSVSWYQQTPGQGLQFLFEYFSETQRNKGNFPGRFSGRQFSNSRSEMNVSTLELGDSALYLCASSLDRPYEQYFGPGTRLTVT.

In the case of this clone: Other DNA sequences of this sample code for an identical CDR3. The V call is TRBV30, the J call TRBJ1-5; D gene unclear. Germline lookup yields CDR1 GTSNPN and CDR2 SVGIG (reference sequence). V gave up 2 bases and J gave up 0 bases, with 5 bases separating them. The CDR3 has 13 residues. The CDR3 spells CAWSKDSNQPQHF. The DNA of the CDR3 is TGTGCCTGGAGTAAGGATAGCAATCAGCCCCAGCATTTT.

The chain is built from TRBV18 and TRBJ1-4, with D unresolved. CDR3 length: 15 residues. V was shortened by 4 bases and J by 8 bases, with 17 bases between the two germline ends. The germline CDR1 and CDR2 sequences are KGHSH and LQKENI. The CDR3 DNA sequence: TGTGCCAGCTCACGGAGCGGCCCCGGGAACGAAAAACTGTTTTTT. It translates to CASSRSGPGNEKLFF.

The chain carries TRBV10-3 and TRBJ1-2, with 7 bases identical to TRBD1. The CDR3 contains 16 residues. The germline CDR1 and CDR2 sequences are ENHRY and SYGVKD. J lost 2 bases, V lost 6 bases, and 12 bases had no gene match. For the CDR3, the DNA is TGTGCCATCAGGGACAGGCCTGGACCTACCAACTATGGCTACACCTTC. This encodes CAIRDRPGPTNYGYTF.

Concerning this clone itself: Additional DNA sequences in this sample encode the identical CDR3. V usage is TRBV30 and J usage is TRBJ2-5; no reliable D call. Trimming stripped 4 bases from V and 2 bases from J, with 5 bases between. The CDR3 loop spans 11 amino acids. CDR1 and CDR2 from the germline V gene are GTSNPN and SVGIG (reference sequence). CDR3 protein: CAWTSQETQYF. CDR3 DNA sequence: TGTGCCTGGACTAGTCAAGAGACCCAGTACTTC. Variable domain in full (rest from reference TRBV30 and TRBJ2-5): SQTIHQWPATLVQPVGSPLSLECTVEGTSNPNLYWYRQAAGRGLQLLFYSVGIGQISSEVPQNLSASRPQDRQFILSSKKLLLSDSGFYLCAWTSQETQYFGPGTRLLVL.

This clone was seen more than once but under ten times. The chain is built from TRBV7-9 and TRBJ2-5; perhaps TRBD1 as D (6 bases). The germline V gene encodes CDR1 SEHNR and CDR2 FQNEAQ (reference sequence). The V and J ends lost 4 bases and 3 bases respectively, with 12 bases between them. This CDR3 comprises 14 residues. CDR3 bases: TGTGCCAGCAGCTGGGGGACATCCAAAGAGACCCAGTACTTC. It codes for CASSWGTSKETQYF.

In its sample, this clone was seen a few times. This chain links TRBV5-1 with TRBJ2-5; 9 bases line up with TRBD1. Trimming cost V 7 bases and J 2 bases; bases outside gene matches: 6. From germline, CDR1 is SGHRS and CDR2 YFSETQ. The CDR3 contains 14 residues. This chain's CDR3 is CASCLDRGQETQYF. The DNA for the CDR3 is TGCGCCAGCTGTCTAGACAGGGGGCAAGAGACCCAGTACTTC.

The CDR3 loop reads CASSDRTGDNYGYTF. The CDR3, as DNA: TGCGCCAGCAGTGACCGGACGGGGGATAACTATGGCTACACCTTC. The V gene is TRBV10-2, the J gene TRBJ1-2; D possibly corresponds to TRBD1 (5 bases). V was shortened by 3 bases and J by 1 base, with 12 bases between the two germline ends. Per germline, CDR1 WSHSY and CDR2 SAAADI. This CDR3 contains 15 residues.

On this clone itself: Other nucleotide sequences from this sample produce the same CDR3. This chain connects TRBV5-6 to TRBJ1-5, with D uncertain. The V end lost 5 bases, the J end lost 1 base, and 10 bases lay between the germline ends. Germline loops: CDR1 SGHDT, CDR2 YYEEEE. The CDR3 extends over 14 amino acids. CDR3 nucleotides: TGTGCCAGCAGTTCAACGAGAAGCAATCAGCCCCAGCATTTT. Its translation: CASSSTRSNQPQHF.

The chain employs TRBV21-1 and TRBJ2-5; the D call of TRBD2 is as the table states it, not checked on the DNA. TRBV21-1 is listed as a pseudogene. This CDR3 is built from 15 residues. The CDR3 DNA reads TGTGCCAGCAGCAAAGGTTCGGCTAGACGAGAGACCCAGTACTTC. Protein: CASSKGSARRETQYF.

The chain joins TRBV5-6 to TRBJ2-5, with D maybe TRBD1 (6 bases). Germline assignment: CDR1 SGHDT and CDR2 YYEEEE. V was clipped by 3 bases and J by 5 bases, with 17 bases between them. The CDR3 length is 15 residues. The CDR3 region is CASSSGNTGLETQYF. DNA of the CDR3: TGTGCCAGCAGCTCCGGGAACACAGGGTTGGAGACCCAGTACTTC.

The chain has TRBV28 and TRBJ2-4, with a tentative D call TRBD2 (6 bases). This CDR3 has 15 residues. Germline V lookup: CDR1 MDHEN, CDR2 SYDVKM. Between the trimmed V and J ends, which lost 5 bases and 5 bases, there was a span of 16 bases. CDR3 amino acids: CASSPPGGIQNIQYF. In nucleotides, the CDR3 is TGTGCCAGCAGTCCCCCCGGCGGGATCCAAAACATTCAGTACTTC.

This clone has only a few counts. CDR3 DNA: TGTGCCAGCTCACCACCGGGGGGTTGGCAAGAGACCCAGTACTTC. Residues: CASSPPGGWQETQYF. The chain joins TRBV18 to TRBJ2-5, with D maybe TRBD2 (6 bases). Germline V lookup: CDR1 KGHSH, CDR2 LQKENI. Trimming removed 0 bases from V and 2 bases from J, with 10 bases in between. This CDR3 contains 15 residues.

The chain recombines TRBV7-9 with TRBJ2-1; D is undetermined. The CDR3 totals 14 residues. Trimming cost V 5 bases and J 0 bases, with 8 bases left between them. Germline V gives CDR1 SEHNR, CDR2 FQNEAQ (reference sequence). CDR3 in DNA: TGTGCCAGCAGCCCCCAGACCTCCTACAATGAGCAGTTCTTC. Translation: CASSPQTSYNEQFF. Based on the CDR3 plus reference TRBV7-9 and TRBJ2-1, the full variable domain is DTGVSQNPRHKITKRGQNVTFRCDPISEHNRLYWYRQTLGQGPEFLTYFQNEAQLEKSRLLSDRFSAERPKGSFSTLEIQRTEQGDSAMYLCASSPQTSYNEQFFGPGTRLTVL.

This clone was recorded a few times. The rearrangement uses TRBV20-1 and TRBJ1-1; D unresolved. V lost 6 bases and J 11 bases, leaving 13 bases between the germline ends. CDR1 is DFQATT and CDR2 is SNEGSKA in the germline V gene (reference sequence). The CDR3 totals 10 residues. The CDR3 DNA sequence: TGCAGTGCCGCGAGATTGGAGGCTTTCTTT. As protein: CSAARLEAFF.

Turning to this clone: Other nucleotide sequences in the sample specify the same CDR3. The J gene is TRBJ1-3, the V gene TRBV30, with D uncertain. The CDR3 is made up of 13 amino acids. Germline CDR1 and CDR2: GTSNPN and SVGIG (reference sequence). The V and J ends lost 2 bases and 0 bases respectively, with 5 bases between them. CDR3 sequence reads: CAWSTSSGNTIYF. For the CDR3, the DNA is TGTGCCTGGAGTACGAGCTCTGGAAACACCATATATTTT.

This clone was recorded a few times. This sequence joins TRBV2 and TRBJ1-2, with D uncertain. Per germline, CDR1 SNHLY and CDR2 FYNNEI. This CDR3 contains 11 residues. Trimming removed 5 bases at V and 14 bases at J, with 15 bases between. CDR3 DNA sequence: TGTGCCAGCAGTCCTTACGGCTACAAGACCTTC. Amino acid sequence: CASSPYGYKTF.